This T cell receptor (beta chain) came from a study of blood T cell repertoires in COVID-19 (dated by TCRdb to 2020 to 2022). The study in broad terms: Samples covering the acute and convalescent phases of COVID-19 were provided by collaborators in the United States, Italy and Spain. A freely available public database, intended as a resource for researchers studying the immune response to SARS-CoV-2, is where the repertoires were released. Where available, HLA class I and class II types were taken from metadata supplied by the sample provider and were not determined by assay-based typing. Samples were obtained from the ongoing ImmuneRACE study (first 160 participants) and from some 1,200 subjects provided by 6 global collaborators. Subjects who had been exposed to COVID-19, were actively infected with it, or had recovered from it provided the deeply sampled blood TCRbeta repertoires that made up the dataset. The sample metadata nearly always contained a de-identified subject ID, COVID-19 status, age in years and sex. The prospective study material was composed of cDNA or gDNA derived from T cells, B-cell-depleted T cells, or PBMCs. Broader findings and caveats from the paper: How much clinical and demographic metadata was included differed by source and by participant, and the metadata was provided uncurated.

The immunoSEQ Assay, a bias-controlled multiplex PCR, was used to amplify TCRbeta CDR3 regions from genomic DNA. As for the original processing: Nucleated cell counts per sample were estimated from amplification of reference gene primers within the assay. Sequence reads were collapsed and filtered to measure the absolute abundance of every unique TCRbeta CDR3 rearrangement. Productive Simpson clonality was computed per sample as the square root of Simpson's diversity index over productive rearrangements. TCRdb holds this immuneACCESS table with in-frame rearrangements only. Some clones are missing; in checked studies, unresolved V genes explain under half, and the rest has no known cause. The V and J calls and the clone size are those of that table, but D and trimming were determined from the DNA. This sample holds a few hundred thousand clones; around 88% were observed only once. The ten biggest clones cover roughly 6.3% of the sample.

In Seattle, one collaborating source enrolled patients while the infection was active and tracked those patients longitudinally over the course of disease. Collaborating institutions collected whole blood in K2EDTA tubes following their own protocols. For TCRbeta analysis, collaborator samples were shipped as frozen whole blood, as isolated PBMCs, or as DNA extracted from either sample type. The CDR3 has 13 amino acids, counting the end cysteine and phenylalanine. Just the 39-base CDR3 DNA is kept, in frame starting at base 1. The germline V gene yields SGDLS for CDR1 and YYNGEE for CDR2. The germline ends are 7 bases apart after V is trimmed by 0 bases and J by 4 bases. About this clone: Its antigen remains unidentified. The input lacks base qualities; no much larger clone sits a single base away. The same CDR3 also results from other DNA sequences found in this sample.

This receptor was identified in a woman aged 25 to 39 with COVID-19, enrolled during active disease. Sequencing was performed on peripheral blood. The sequence joins TRBV9 to TRBJ1-2, with TRBD1 tentatively as D gene (6 bases match). The DNA is TGTGCCAGCAGCGTAGGAGGGGGCTATGGCTACACCTTC. This encodes CASSVGGGYGYTF.